A single sample is the source of the 20 T cell receptor beta chains below, sequenced in a study of identical twins (dated by TCRdb to 2016 to 2018). Library preparation used 5' RACE. The run used an Illumina HiSeq 2000. TCRdb reworked the public reads: Q25 trimming with fastp, MiXCR clone assembly, productive beta chains retained. Rows with a matching CDR3 protein are joined into one entry that keeps the most common DNA and genes. The sample table shows 450,000 to 500,000 distinct CDR3 sequences, and roughly an eighth are seen once. Together, the top ten hold about 0.97% of the sample. The same data also contributed to another study, on yellow fever vaccine responses in identical twins.

Sequenced input: CD4+ T cells sorted from blood. These receptors all stem from a woman aged 18-29 years in good health.

This clonotype was picked up a small number of times. The J gene is TRBJ2-3, the V gene TRBV10-3; D possibly corresponds to TRBD2 (6 bases). V lost 6 bases, J lost 0 bases, and 7 bases lay in between. The CDR3 has 13 amino acids. Per the germline V gene, CDR1 is ENHRY and CDR2 is SYGVKD. The CDR3 sequence: CAIRGTSTDTQYF. As DNA, the CDR3 is TGTGCCATCAGGGGGACTAGCACAGATACGCAGTATTTT.

The table lists this clonotype with a few counts. V usage is TRBV2 and J usage is TRBJ2-7; 11 nucleotides line up with TRBD2. This CDR3 is built from 16 residues. CDR1 SNHLY and CDR2 FYNNEI come from the germline V gene. The J segment lost 4 bases and the V segment lost 2 bases, leaving 7 bases of the junction unmatched. This chain's CDR3 is CASSERRGTSGYEQYF. The CDR3 coding sequence is TGTGCCAGCAGTGAAAGGAGGGGGACTAGCGGTTACGAGCAGTACTTC.

This clonotype was seen ten or more times. The chain links TRBV12-3 or TRBV12-4 to TRBJ2-1, with 7 bases identical to TRBD2. The V and J ends lost 7 bases and 2 bases, in that order; junction bases with no gene match: 8. This CDR3 region has 15 residues. In DNA, the CDR3 is TGTGCCAGCACCTGGGGGGGTAGCGCCTACAATGAGCAGTTCTTC. Protein product: CASTWGGSAYNEQFF.

This clonotype has more than one count but fewer than ten. The chain has TRBV3-1 and TRBJ2-7; the match to TRBD2 covers 9 bases. V gave up 4 bases and J gave up 5 bases; unmatched junction bases: 9. Germline V gene lookup returns CDR1 LGHDT and CDR2 YNNKEL (reference sequence). This CDR3 is 15 amino acids long. This CDR3 reads CASSRWREGLNEQYF. Here the CDR3 DNA reads TGTGCCAGCAGCCGCTGGCGGGAGGGCCTCAACGAGCAGTACTTC.

V usage is TRBV6-2 or TRBV6-3 and J usage is TRBJ2-1, with 7 nucleotides matching TRBD1. There are 22 residues in the CDR3. With V trimmed by 0 bases and J by 0 bases, 20 bases remained unmatched. Germline loops: CDR1 MNHEY, CDR2 SVGEGT. The CDR3 DNA reads as TGTGCCAGCAGTTACTCGGGATCTGATGGGACAGTATCGCAGAGCTCCTACAATGAGCAGTTCTTC. Encoded protein: CASSYSGSDGTVSQSSYNEQFF.

The rearrangement joins TRBV20-1 to TRBJ2-7; D is unresolved. Germline V gene data show CDR1 as DFQATT and CDR2 as SNEGSKA (reference sequence). The V and J ends lost 1 base and 4 bases respectively, with 11 bases between them. This CDR3 has 13 residues. This CDR3 reads CSARGGRLYEQYF. Written as DNA, the CDR3 is TGCAGTGCTAGAGGTGGCAGATTATACGAGCAGTACTTC.

This clonotype appeared a few times. The chain carries TRBV19 and TRBJ2-7; D gene uncertain. Trimming removed 6 bases at V and 9 bases at J, with 12 bases between. Germline V CDR1 and CDR2: LNHDA, SQIVND (reference sequence). CDR3 size: 11 residues. CDR3 in amino acids: CASSGPTGQYF. For the CDR3, the DNA is TGTGCCAGTAGCGGGCCCACGGGGCAGTACTTC.

This clonotype was observed a handful of times. The CDR3 bases are TGTGCCAGCAGTGAAGCGGGGACTACAGGGATGGGTGAGCAGTTCTTC. Translated: CASSEAGTTGMGEQFF. The chain has TRBV2 and TRBJ2-1; perhaps TRBD2 as D (7 bases). The CDR3 totals 16 residues. Trimming left V 0 bases short and J 9 bases short, with 18 bases between. The germline gives CDR1 SNHLY, CDR2 FYNNEI.

At least ten counts were recorded for this clonotype. The rearrangement uses TRBV6-4 and TRBJ1-2; a possible D gene is TRBD1 (5 bases). V was trimmed by 2 bases and J by 6 bases, leaving 13 bases between them. This CDR3 has 14 amino acids. The V gene's germline CDR1 is MRHNA and CDR2 SNTAGT. CDR3 in amino acids: CASSDGRGVHGYTF. The CDR3 coding sequence is TGTGCCAGCAGTGACGGGAGGGGAGTGCATGGCTACACCTTC.

This clonotype was counted only a few times. The genes are TRBV10-3 and TRBJ2-5, with D hard to call. The germline V and J ends were trimmed by 3 bases and 2 bases, with 4 bases remaining between them. This CDR3 has 12 amino acids. CDR1 and CDR2 (germline): ENHRY, SYGVKD. CDR3 bases: TGTGCCATCAGTGATAGGCAAGAGACCCAGTACTTC. This gives the protein CAISDRQETQYF.

J is TRBJ2-5 and V is TRBV7-6; 12 nucleotides line up with TRBD2. CDR1 and CDR2 from the germline V gene are SGHVS and FNYEAQ. There are 15 residues in the CDR3. The V gene end was trimmed by 5 bases and the J gene end by 5 bases; junction bases not matched to a gene: 6. The CDR3 DNA follows: TGTGCCAGCAGCATCCCTAGCGGGAGGGCGGAGACCCAGTACTTC. The encoded protein is CASSIPSGRAETQYF.

This clonotype was seen only a few times. The chain carries TRBV30 and TRBJ2-7; D ambiguous. V dropped 3 bases and J dropped 0 bases, with 6 bases sitting between them. The CDR3 has 12 amino acids. Germline V gives CDR1 GTSNPN, CDR2 SVGIG (reference sequence). The CDR3 here is CAWSPSSYEQYF. For the CDR3, the DNA is TGTGCCTGGAGCCCCTCCTCCTACGAGCAGTACTTC.

This clonotype showed up just a few times. V gene TRBV18 combines with J gene TRBJ2-7, with 10 bases that match TRBD1. The germline V gene encodes CDR1 KGHSH and CDR2 LQKENI. This CDR3 has 15 residues. V lost 3 bases and J lost 5; bases outside the gene matches: 7. This CDR3 reads CASSPGQGVFHEQYF. The CDR3, as DNA: TGTGCCAGCTCACCTGGACAGGGGGTGTTCCACGAGCAGTACTTC.

This clonotype has a handful of counts. The chain couples TRBV6-1 to TRBJ2-3; 14 bases align to TRBD2. Germline-derived CDR1 and CDR2 are MNHNS and SASEGT. The CDR3 is 14 amino acids. After removal of 8 bases from V and 4 bases from J, the junction contained 2 bases not matched to a gene. The CDR3, as DNA: TGTGCCAGCCGGACTAGCGGGAGGTCAGATACGCAGTATTTT. Translated: CASRTSGRSDTQYF.

In this sample, this clonotype turned up a few times. The chain couples TRBV7-2 to TRBJ2-6; D ambiguous. V was trimmed by 0 bases and J by 0 bases, leaving 9 bases between them. This CDR3 is 17 amino acids long. Germline V CDR1 and CDR2: SGHTA, FQGNSA. The CDR3 coding sequence is TGTGCCAGCAGCTTAGCGAGGCAAATCTCTGGGGCCAACGTCCTGACTTTC. Its translation: CASSLARQISGANVLTF. The entire variable domain, with the rest obtained from reference TRBV7-2 and TRBJ2-6, is as follows: GAGVSQSPSNKVTEKGKDVELRCDPISGHTALYWYRQSLGQGLEFLIYFQGNSAPDKSGLPSDRFSAERTGGSVSTLTIQRTQQEDSAVYLCASSLARQISGANVLTFGAGSRLTVL.

The table lists this clonotype with many counts. The chain combines TRBV7-9 with TRBJ2-7; no reliable D call. This CDR3 is 15 amino acids long. With 1 base removed from V and 3 bases from J, the gap between germline ends came to 13 bases. Germline V CDR1 and CDR2: SEHNR, FQNEAQ (reference sequence). CDR3 loop: CASSLESQPNYEQYF. The CDR3 nucleotides read TGTGCCAGCAGCTTAGAGAGCCAACCTAACTACGAGCAGTACTTC.

The chain has TRBV18 and TRBJ2-5; D call uncertain. The CDR3 length is 12 residues. Germline V gene sequence: CDR1 KGHSH, CDR2 LQKENI. V was pared by 5 bases and J by 0 bases, with 4 bases between. The CDR3 protein is CASSTDQETQYF. CDR3 coding DNA: TGTGCCAGCTCAACTGACCAAGAGACCCAGTACTTC.

The chain couples TRBV30 to TRBJ2-7; maybe TRBD2 (5 bases). Deletions cut 4 bases from V and 0 bases from J, with 13 bases between. The CDR3 is made up of 14 amino acids. Per the germline V gene, CDR1 is GTSNPN and CDR2 is SVGIG (reference sequence). As DNA, the CDR3 is TGTGCCTGGACCCCGGAAGGGAGCTCCTACGAGCAGTACTTC. Its protein is CAWTPEGSSYEQYF.

The J gene is TRBJ2-2, the V gene TRBV7-2; either TRBD1 or TRBD2 may fit D (5 bases each). The V and J ends lost 3 bases and 5 bases respectively, with 16 bases between them. Germline lookup yields CDR1 SGHTA and CDR2 FQGNSA. The CDR3 consists of 16 residues. The CDR3 region has the DNA TGTGCCAGCAGCTTGGGGGATGGAAGGACGACCGGGGAGCTGTTTTTT. Protein: CASSLGDGRTTGELFF.

This clonotype was picked up a small number of times. The chain recombines TRBV5-1 with TRBJ2-2; 9 positions agree with TRBD2. The CDR3 has 16 amino acids. CDR1 and CDR2 (germline): SGHRS, YFSETQ. V was pared by 2 bases and J by 0 bases, with 2 bases of the junction left unmatched. This CDR3 is CASSLGLAPNTGELFF. For the CDR3, the DNA is TGCGCCAGCAGCTTAGGACTAGCGCCGAACACCGGGGAGCTGTTTTTT.